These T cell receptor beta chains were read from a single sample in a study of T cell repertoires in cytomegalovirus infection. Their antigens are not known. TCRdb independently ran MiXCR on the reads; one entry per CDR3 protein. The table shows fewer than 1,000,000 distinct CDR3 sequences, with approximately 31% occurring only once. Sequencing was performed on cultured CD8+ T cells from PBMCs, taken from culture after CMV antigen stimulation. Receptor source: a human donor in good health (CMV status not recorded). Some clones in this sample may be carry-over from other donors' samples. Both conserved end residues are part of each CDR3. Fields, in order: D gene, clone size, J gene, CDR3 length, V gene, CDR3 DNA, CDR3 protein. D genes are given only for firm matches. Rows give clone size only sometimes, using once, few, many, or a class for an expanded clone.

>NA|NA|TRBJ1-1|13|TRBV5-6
TGTGCCAGCAGCTGCGGGACGGCGGATGAAGCTTTCTTT
CASSCGTADEAFF
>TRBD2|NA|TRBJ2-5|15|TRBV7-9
TGTGCCAGCAGCTTACGTGGGGGGGTTCAAGAGACCCAGTACTTC
CASSLRGGVQETQYF
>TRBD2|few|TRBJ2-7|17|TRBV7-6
TGTGCCAGCAGCTTAGCAAAGGGGACTAGCAGAACCTACGAGCAGTACTTC
CASSLAKGTSRTYEQYF
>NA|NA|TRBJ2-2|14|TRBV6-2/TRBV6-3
TGTGCCAGCAGTTACGAGGGACTGACCGGGGAGCTGTTTTTT
CASSYEGLTGELFF
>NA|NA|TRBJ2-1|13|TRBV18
TGTGCCAGCTCACCTTCGTCGGGTAATGAGCAGTTCTTC
CASSPSSGNEQFF
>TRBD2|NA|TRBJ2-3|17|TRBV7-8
TGTGCCAGCAGCTTAGCGCTAGCGGGGGCCCCAGGGAATACGCAGTATTTT
CASSLALAGAPGNTQYF
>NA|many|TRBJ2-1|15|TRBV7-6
TGTGCCAGCAGCTTAGCAGGTGGCCCTGACAATGAGCAGTTCTTC
CASSLAGGPDNEQFF
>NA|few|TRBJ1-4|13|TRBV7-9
TGTGCCAGCAGCCCCCGTCCCTGGGAAAAACTGTTTTTT
CASSPRPWEKLFF
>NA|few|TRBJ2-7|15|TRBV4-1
TGCGCCAGCAGCCCCTCAATTGGGGGCAGGTACGAGCAGTACTTC
CASSPSIGGRYEQYF
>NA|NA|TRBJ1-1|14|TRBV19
TGTGCCAGTAGTTATAGGAGGGGGGGCACTGAAGCTTTCTTT
CASSYRRGGTEAFF
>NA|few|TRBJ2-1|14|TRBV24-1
TGTGCCACCAGTCTGAGAGGGCACCGGGATGAGCAGTTCTTC
CATSLRGHRDEQFF
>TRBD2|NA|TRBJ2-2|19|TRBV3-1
TGTGCCAGCAGCCAAGGGAGTAGCGGGGGGCCCTCGAACACCGGGGAGCTGTTTTTT
CASSQGSSGGPSNTGELFF
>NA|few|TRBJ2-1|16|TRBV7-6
TGTGCCAGCAGCCCCACGTTAGGGGTGTCCTACAATGAGCAGTTCTTC
CASSPTLGVSYNEQFF
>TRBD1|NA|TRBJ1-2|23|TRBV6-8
TGTGCCAGCAGTTATGAGGGACCGGGACAGGGGTTTATCGGTGCCCTCTTGGCTTATGGCTACACCTTC
CASSYEGPGQGFIGALLAYGYTF
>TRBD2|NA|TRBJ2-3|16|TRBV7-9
TGTGCCAGCAGCGCGACTAGCGGGGCCCGCTGGAATACGCAGTATTTT
CASSATSGARWNTQYF
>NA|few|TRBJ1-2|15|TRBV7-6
TGTGCCAGCAGCTTTGGTGATGGCAGAAGGAATGGCTACACCTTC
CASSFGDGRRNGYTF
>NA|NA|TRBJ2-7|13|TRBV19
TGTGCCAGTAGTATCAAGTGGGGGAGAGAGCAGTACTTC
CASSIKWGREQYF
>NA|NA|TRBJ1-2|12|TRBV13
TGTGCCAGCAGCTTAAGGGGTACAAGCTACACCTTC
CASSLRGTSYTF
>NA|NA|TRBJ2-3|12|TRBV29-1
TGCAGCGTGGACCTAATCACAGATACGCAGTATTTT
CSVDLITDTQYF
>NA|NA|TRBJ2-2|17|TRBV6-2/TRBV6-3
TGTGCCAGCAGTCCATGGGGGGGGGGCCTGAACACCGGGGAGCTGTTTTTT
CASSPWGGGLNTGELFF
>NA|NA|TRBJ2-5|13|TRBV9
TGTGCCAGCAGCGTATCGGGGGCTGAGACCCAGTACTTC
CASSVSGAETQYF